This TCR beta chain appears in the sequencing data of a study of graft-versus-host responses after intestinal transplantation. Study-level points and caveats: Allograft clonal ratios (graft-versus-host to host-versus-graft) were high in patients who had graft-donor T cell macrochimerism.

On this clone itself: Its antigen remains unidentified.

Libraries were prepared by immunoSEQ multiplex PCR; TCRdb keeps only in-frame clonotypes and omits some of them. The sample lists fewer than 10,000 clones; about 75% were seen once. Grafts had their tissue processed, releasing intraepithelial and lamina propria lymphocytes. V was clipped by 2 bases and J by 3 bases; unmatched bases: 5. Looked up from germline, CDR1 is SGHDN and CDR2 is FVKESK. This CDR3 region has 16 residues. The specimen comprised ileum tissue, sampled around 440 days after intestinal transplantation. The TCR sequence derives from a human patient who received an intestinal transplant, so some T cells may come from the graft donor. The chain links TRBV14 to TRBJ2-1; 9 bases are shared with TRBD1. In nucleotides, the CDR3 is TGTGCCAGCAGCCAAACTACAGGGGGCTACTACAATGAGCAGTTCTTC. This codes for CASSQTTGGYYNEQFF.